This TCR beta chain emerged from a study of cytotoxic CD8 clonotypes in ibrutinib-treated CLL. On the study more broadly: A median 12 months of treatment, range 6 to 36, preceded the collection of response samples.

A word on this clone: Its antigen is currently unknown.

Regarding the study as a whole: Collection times varied between progressing and sustained-remission patients.

TCRdb's copy holds only in-frame clones and misses some; the assay was immunoSEQ multiplex PCR. The repertoire holds 85,000 or so clones, roughly 80% seen once, with around 5% in the top ten. CDR1 is SGDLS and CDR2 is YYNGEE in the germline V gene. The CDR3 is 15 amino acids. Trimming left V 1 base short and J 1 base short, with 11 bases between. The starting material was PBMCs, obtained after 12 months of ibrutinib treatment. The gene calls are TRBV9 and TRBJ2-5; no firm D call. The clonotype originates from a human donor with chronic lymphocytic leukemia. The CDR3 bases are TGTGCCAGCAGCGTATTTGGAAAGATCCAAGAGACCCAGTACTTC. This gives the protein CASSVFGKIQETQYF.